The rows below give T cell receptor beta chains drawn from one sample of a study of blood T cell repertoires in COVID-19. The assay was immunoSEQ multiplex PCR, and TCRdb's table has in-frame clones only and misses some. In the table there are about 410,000 clones, about 91% of which are singletons. Sample: peripheral blood. These receptors came from a middle-aged woman with COVID-19, enrolled during active disease. Each CDR3 is given with its conserved first and last residue. D genes are given only for firm matches. Not all rows give a size; the values are once, few, many and, for expanded clones, a class.

.,TRBD1,TRBJ1-1,TRBV3-1/TRBV3-2,TGTGCCAGCAGCCAAACGGGACAGGGGATCTCTGAAGCTTTCTTT,CASSQTGQGISEAFF
once,.,TRBJ1-4,TRBV15,TGTGCCACCAGCAGAGACAAGCAGGCACGTAATGAAAAACTGTTTTTT,CATSRDKQARNEKLFF
.,.,TRBJ1-4,TRBV6-5,TGTGCCAGCAGTTTCCGTAAGGGGGAACTGTTTTTT,CASSFRKGELFF
once,TRBD1,TRBJ1-2,TRBV30,TGTGCCTGGGACAGGGGGCACTATGGCTACACCTTC,CAWDRGHYGYTF
.,TRBD2,TRBJ2-1,TRBV19,TGTGCCACCTCAGCGGGAACTTCCCTGGATGAGCAGTTCTTC,CATSAGTSLDEQFF
.,.,TRBJ1-1,TRBV6-2/TRBV6-3,TGTGCCAGCAGTTACGGGGATGCTTGGGAGACTGAAGCTTTCTTT,CASSYGDAWETEAFF
.,TRBD1,TRBJ1-2,TRBV18,TGTGCCAGCTCACCTACAGGGGGCGGTACCTATGGCTACACCTTC,CASSPTGGGTYGYTF
.,.,TRBJ2-7,TRBV28,TGTGCCAGCAGTCCAGGGGGGCAAGTTAACGAGCAGTACTTC,CASSPGGQVNEQYF
.,TRBD2,TRBJ2-7,TRBV7-3,TGTGCCAGCAGCTTAAATAGCGGGACCCCCTACGAGCAGTACTTC,CASSLNSGTPYEQYF
.,.,TRBJ1-4,TRBV4-2,TGTGCCAGCAGCCAAGATCGCACATTTTTTGAAAAACTGTTTTTT,CASSQDRTFFEKLFF
.,.,TRBJ2-1,TRBV27,TGTGCCAGCAGTTTACGACAGGGAGGATACAATGAGCAGTTCTTC,CASSLRQGGYNEQFF
.,TRBD2,TRBJ2-7,TRBV6-2/TRBV6-3,TGTGCCAGCAGTGGCTGGACTAGCGGGAGCGACGAGCAGTACTTC,CASSGWTSGSDEQYF
.,.,TRBJ2-7,TRBV10-3,TGTGCCATCAGTGGGGAGGACCCCTACGAGCAGTACTTC,CAISGEDPYEQYF
.,.,TRBJ2-1,TRBV18,TGTGCCAGCTCACCGGGGCAATACAATGAGCAGTTCTTC,CASSPGQYNEQFF
once,TRBD1,TRBJ1-3,TRBV5-1,TGCGCCAGCAGCAGCTCGGGACAGGGGGCCTCATCTGGAAACACCATATATTTT,CASSSSGQGASSGNTIYF
.,.,TRBJ2-3,TRBV3-1/TRBV3-2,TGTGCCAGCAGCCCCTTGGCCTCCACAGATACGCAGTATTTT,CASSPLASTDTQYF
.,TRBD2,TRBJ2-1,TRBV19,TGTGCCAGTAGTATGGACGGTCCTAGCGGGAGTGCCTACAATGAGCAGTTCTTC,CASSMDGPSGSAYNEQFF
.,.,TRBJ2-1,TRBV7-9,TGTGCCAGCAGCTTATTAGACAGGATTGGGTCCTACAATGAGCAGTTCTTC,CASSLLDRIGSYNEQFF
.,TRBD1,TRBJ2-5,TRBV27,TGTGCCAGCAGTTCCCCCGACAGGGGGCAAGAGACCCAGTACTTC,CASSSPDRGQETQYF
.,TRBD1,TRBJ1-5,TRBV18,TGTGCCAGCTCACCGGATAGACAGGGGCTCAATCAGCCCCAGCATTTT,CASSPDRQGLNQPQHF
.,TRBD2,TRBJ2-5,TRBV5-1,TGCGCCAGCAGCTCGCCTAGCGGGACACAAGAGACCCAGTACTTC,CASSSPSGTQETQYF
once,.,TRBJ1-3,TRBV6-5,TGTGCCAGCAGTTACTGGGCCGGCTCTGGAAACACCATATATTTT,CASSYWAGSGNTIYF
.,.,TRBJ1-1,TRBV6-5,TGTGCCAGCAGTTACTTACCGGGAGAAGATGAAGCTTTCTTT,CASSYLPGEDEAFF
.,.,TRBJ1-5,TRBV19,TGTGCCAGTAGTACGGGACCGCGGGGGGGGCAGCCCCAGCATTTT,CASSTGPRGGQPQHF
.,.,TRBJ1-4,TRBV28,TGTGCCAGCAGTTTCGACAGAGCGACAACTAATGAAAAACTGTTTTTT,CASSFDRATTNEKLFF
.,TRBD2,TRBJ2-2,TRBV7-2,TGTGCCAGCAGCTTAGCGCAGTCGTGGTCGGGAGGGCCTAGCGGGGAGCTGTTTTTT,CASSLAQSWSGGPSGELFF
.,.,TRBJ2-1,TRBV11-2,TGTGCCAGCAGCTTAGATCGTGGCGGCAATGAGCAGTTCTTC,CASSLDRGGNEQFF
.,.,TRBJ1-1,TRBV12-3/TRBV12-4,TGTGCCAGCAGTTCGGGGGGAAGCTCTGAAGCTTTCTTT,CASSSGGSSEAFF
.,.,TRBJ2-4,TRBV6-5,TGTGCCAGCAGAGCGCTAGCCAAAAACATTCAGTACTTC,CASRALAKNIQYF
few,.,TRBJ1-6,TRBV27,TGTGCCAGCAGTTCACTGTATAATTCACCCCTCCACTTT,CASSSLYNSPLHF
.,TRBD2,TRBJ2-1,TRBV14,TGTGCCAGCAGCCAAGCCACTAGCGGCTACTACAATGAGCAGTTCTTC,CASSQATSGYYNEQFF
.,.,TRBJ2-7,TRBV7-2,TGTGCCAGCAGCTTACTCACAGGCGAGCAGTACTTC,CASSLLTGEQYF
.,.,TRBJ1-3,TRBV10-3,TGTGCCATCAGTGAAAGTGGGGCACCTAGACTGTTTGGAAACACCATATATTTT,CAISESGAPRLFGNTIYF
.,.,TRBJ2-1,TRBV14,TGTGCCAGCAGCCAAGAATCAGTCTACAATGAGCAGTTCTTC,CASSQESVYNEQFF
.,.,TRBJ1-1,TRBV6-5,TGTGCCAGCAGTTACGCCACCAGGTCGGTCCCCTCTGAAGCTTTCTTT,CASSYATRSVPSEAFF
.,TRBD1,TRBJ1-1,TRBV7-2,TGTGCCAGCAGCTTCCCTAGGGACAGCCTGAACACTGAAGCTTTCTTT,CASSFPRDSLNTEAFF
.,TRBD2,TRBJ2-7,TRBV7-9,TGTGCCAGCAGCTTAGCTGCAGGTGCTAGCGGGGGCACCTACGAGCAGTACTTC,CASSLAAGASGGTYEQYF
.,TRBD1,TRBJ1-4,TRBV6-5,TGTGCCAGCAGAGGCCGACAGGGTCCTAATGAAAAACTGTTTTTT,CASRGRQGPNEKLFF
.,.,TRBJ1-6,TRBV28,TGTGCCCACGGAGGGCAGGCCAATAATTCACCCCTCCACTTT,CAHGGQANNSPLHF
.,.,TRBJ1-1,TRBV27,TGTGCCAGCAGTACGTCCCCGGGGTACACTGAAGCTTTCTTT,CASSTSPGYTEAFF
.,.,TRBJ2-5,TRBV4-2,TGTGCCAGCAGCCAAGTTTCAAGGAGGCAAGAGACCCAGTACTTC,CASSQVSRRQETQYF
.,TRBD1,TRBJ1-4,TRBV28,TGTGCCAGCAGCGGGACAGGTGAAAATGAAAAACTGTTTTTT,CASSGTGENEKLFF
.,.,TRBJ1-1,TRBV9,TGTGCCAGCAGCCCGAGGTTTGTGAACACTGAAGCTTTCTTT,CASSPRFVNTEAFF